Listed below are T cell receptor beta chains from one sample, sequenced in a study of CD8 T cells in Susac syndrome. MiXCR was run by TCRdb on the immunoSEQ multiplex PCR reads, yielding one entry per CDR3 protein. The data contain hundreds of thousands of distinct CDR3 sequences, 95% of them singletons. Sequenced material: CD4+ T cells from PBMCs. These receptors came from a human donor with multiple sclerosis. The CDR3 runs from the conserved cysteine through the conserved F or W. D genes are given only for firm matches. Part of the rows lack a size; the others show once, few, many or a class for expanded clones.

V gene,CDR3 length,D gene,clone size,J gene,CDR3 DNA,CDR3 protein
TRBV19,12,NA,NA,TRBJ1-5,TGTGCCAGTAGGAATAGCAATCAGCCCCAGCATTTT,CASRNSNQPQHF
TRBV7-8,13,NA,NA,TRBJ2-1,TGTGCCAGCAGCTTAGACAGGACGCGAGCGTCGTTCTTC,CASSLDRTRASFF
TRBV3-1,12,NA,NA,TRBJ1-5,TGTGCCAGCAGCCGACTCAATCAGCCCCAGCATTTT,CASSRLNQPQHF
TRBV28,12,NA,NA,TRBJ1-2,TGTGCCAGCTATCACGGGGTAGGAGGCTACACCTTC,CASYHGVGGYTF
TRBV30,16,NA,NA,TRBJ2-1,TGTGCCTGGAGTGTACCTTACGCGGGAACCTACAATGAGCAGTTCTTC,CAWSVPYAGTYNEQFF
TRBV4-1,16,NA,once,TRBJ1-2,TGCGCCAGCAGCCAAGGGCGGGGGGCTGTGGGCTATGGCTACACCTTC,CASSQGRGAVGYGYTF
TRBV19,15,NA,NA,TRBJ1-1,TGTGCCAGTATCCCGAGGTCCAGGGCGATTGTTGAAGCTTTCTTT,CASIPRSRAIVEAFF
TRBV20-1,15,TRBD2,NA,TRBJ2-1,TGCAGTGCTCAGTCACTAGCGGGGAACTACAATGAGCAGTTCTTC,CSAQSLAGNYNEQFF
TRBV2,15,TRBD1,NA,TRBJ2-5,TGTGCCAGCAGCCGCGACAGGGAACGGGAAGAGACCCAGTACTTC,CASSRDREREETQYF
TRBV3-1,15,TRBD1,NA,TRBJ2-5,TGTGCCAGCAGCCATCGCCGACAGGGTGAAGAGACCCAGTACTTC,CASSHRRQGEETQYF
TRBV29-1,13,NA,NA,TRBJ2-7,TGCAGCGTTGTAGTCGGGATATCCTACGAGCAGTACTTC,CSVVVGISYEQYF
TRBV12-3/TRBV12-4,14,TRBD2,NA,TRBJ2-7,TGTGCCAGCAGTCCCACTGGGAGGGCCTACGAGCAGTACTTC,CASSPTGRAYEQYF
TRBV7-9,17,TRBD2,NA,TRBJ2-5,TGTGCCAGCAGCAAAACCTCGGGACTAGCGGGAGAAGAGACCCAGTACTTC,CASSKTSGLAGEETQYF
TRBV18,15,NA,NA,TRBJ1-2,TGTGCCAGCTCACCAAGGCCCCTCGAGGGCTATGGCTACACCTTC,CASSPRPLEGYGYTF
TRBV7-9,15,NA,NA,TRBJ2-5,TGTGCCAGCAGCTCGACACCTCGGGGGCAAGAGACCCAGTACTTC,CASSSTPRGQETQYF
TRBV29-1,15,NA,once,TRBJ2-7,TGCAGCGTTGGAGACATGGACAGAGTCTCCTACGAGCAGTACTTC,CSVGDMDRVSYEQYF